The next 3 T cell receptor beta chains were all read from a single sample in a study of vaccination and CD4 T cells after COVID-19. Described treatment: roughly ten-day PBMC culture with coronavirus spike peptide pools or control peptides (ViraFEST assay). Cultured CD4+ T-cell DNA underwent Oncomine TCR Beta short-read sequencing. TCRdb reprocessed the PCR reads via MiXCR and lists one record per CDR3 protein. The sample records about 19,000 distinct CDR3 sequences, 55% being singletons. These receptors lack a known antigen. The source material was CD4+ T cells from blood, cultured in vitro. These receptors came from a human donor who had recovered from COVID-19.

The table lists this clonotype with a few counts. This chain connects TRBV7-2 to TRBJ2-2; D tentatively reads TRBD1 or TRBD2 (5 bases each). The CDR3 runs to 14 residues. CDR1 is SGHTA, CDR2 FQGNSA, per germline. The V end lost 5 bases, the J end lost 5 bases, and 12 bases lay between the germline ends. The CDR3 coding sequence is TGTGCCAGCAGCGCCGGGACGGTGACCGGGGAGCTGTTTTTT. Translated: CASSAGTVTGELFF.

This clonotype was observed a single time. The rearrangement links TRBV7-3 to TRBJ2-1; 11 bases fit TRBD2. Judging by the DNA end, TRBJ2-7 fits better; the J call may be wrong. The CDR3 totals 14 residues. CDR1 and CDR2 from the germline V gene are SGHTA and FQGTGA. The CDR3 nucleotides are TGTGCCAGCAGCTTAGGAACTAGCGGGAGCGAGCAGTACTTC. Translation: CASSLGTSGSEQYF.

V and J are TRBV5-5 and TRBJ1-3; the D gene is possibly TRBD1 (5 bases). Germline V gene data show CDR1 as SGHKS and CDR2 as YYEKEE (reference sequence). Trimming removed 4 bases from V and 4 bases from J, with 15 bases in between. CDR3 length: 15 amino acids. CDR3 sequence reads: CASSAGLTWGNTIYF. CDR3 bases: TGTGCCAGCAGCGCGGGACTTACGTGGGGAAACACCATATATTTT. Complete variable domain (other parts from reference TRBV5-5 and TRBJ1-3): DAGVTQSPTHLIKTRGQQVTLRCSPISGHKSVSWYQQVLGQGPQFIFQYYEKEERGRGNFPDRFSARQFPNYSSELNVNALLLGDSALYLCASSAGLTWGNTIYFGEGSWLTVV.